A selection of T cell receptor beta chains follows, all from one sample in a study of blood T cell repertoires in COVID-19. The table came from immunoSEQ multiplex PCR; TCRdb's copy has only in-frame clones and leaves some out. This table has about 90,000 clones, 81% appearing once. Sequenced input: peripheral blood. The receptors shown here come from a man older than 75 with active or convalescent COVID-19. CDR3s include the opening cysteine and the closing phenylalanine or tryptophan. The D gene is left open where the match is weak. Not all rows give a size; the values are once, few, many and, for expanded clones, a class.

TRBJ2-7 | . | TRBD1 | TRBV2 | TGTGCCAGCAGACATCCCCGGGACAGGGAATACGAGCAGTACTTC | CASRHPRDREYEQYF
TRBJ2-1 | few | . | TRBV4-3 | TGCGCCAGCAGCCAAGACCCCAGGGGAAACAATGAGCAGTTCTTC | CASSQDPRGNNEQFF
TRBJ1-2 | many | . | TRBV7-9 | TGTGCCAGCAGCATTCACGGCGGCAGGGATCCAGCTAACTATGGCTACACCTTC | CASSIHGGRDPANYGYTF
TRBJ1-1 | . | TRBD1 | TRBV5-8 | TGTGCCAGCAGCCAAGTGTGGACAGGGGCAGTGAACACTGAAGCTTTCTTT | CASSQVWTGAVNTEAFF
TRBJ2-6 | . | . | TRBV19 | TGTGCCAGTAGTAAGAGGGAAGGGGCCAACGTCCTGACTTTC | CASSKREGANVLTF
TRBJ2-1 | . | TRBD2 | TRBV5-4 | TGTGCCAGCAGCTTTGGCGGGGGGGCTTCCTACAATGAGCAGTTCTTC | CASSFGGGASYNEQFF
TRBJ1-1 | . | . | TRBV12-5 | TGTGCTAGTGGTTTGCAGGGAAACACTGAAGCTTTCTTT | CASGLQGNTEAFF
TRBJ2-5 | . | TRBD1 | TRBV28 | TGTGCCAGCAGTTTATCAACAGGGGGCCGGGAGACCCAGTACTTC | CASSLSTGGRETQYF
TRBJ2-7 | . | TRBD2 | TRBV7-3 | TGTGCCAGCAGCACTACGGGACTAGCGGGGGAGCAGTACTTC | CASSTTGLAGEQYF
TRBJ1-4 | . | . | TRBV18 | TGTGCCAGCTCACCAGAAAGAGGGATGGAAGGAAAACTGTTTTTT | CASSPERGMEGKLFF
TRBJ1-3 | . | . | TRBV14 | TGTGCCAGCAGCCATGGAGTGACAGGTTGGGACACCATATATTTT | CASSHGVTGWDTIYF
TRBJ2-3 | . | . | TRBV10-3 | TGTGCCATCAGTGTGGGTGCCAGGGATACGCAGTATTTT | CAISVGARDTQYF
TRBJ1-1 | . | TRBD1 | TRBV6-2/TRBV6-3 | TGTGCCAGCAGCCCAACCAGGGGGAGATTCACTGAAGCTTTCTTT | CASSPTRGRFTEAFF
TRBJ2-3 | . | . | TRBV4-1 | TGCGCCAGCAGCCAAGTGTCACGGGACACAGATACGCAGTATTTT | CASSQVSRDTDTQYF
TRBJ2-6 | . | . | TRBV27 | TGTGCCAGCAGGACAGAGAACTCTGGGGCCAACGTCCTGACTTTC | CASRTENSGANVLTF
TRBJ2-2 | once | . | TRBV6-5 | TGTGCCAGCAGGACAGCCTTCAACACCGGGGAGCTGTTTTTT | CASRTAFNTGELFF
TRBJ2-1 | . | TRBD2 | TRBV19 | TGTGCCAGTAATCCAAGCGGGGCTAGCTCCTACAATGAGCAGTTCTTC | CASNPSGASSYNEQFF
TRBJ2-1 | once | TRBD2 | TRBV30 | TGTGCCTGGAAGGTATACGGGGGGTACTACAATGAGCAGTTCTTC | CAWKVYGGYYNEQFF
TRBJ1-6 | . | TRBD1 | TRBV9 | TGTGCCAGCAGCGCCCGGGACAGGGGGAACAATTCACCCCTCCACTTT | CASSARDRGNNSPLHF
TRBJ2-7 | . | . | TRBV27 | TGTGCCAGCAGTTTAGCAGGGGGGCCCTACGAGCAGTACTTC | CASSLAGGPYEQYF
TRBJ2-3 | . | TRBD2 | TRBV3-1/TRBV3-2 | TGTGCCAGCAGCCGCGGGAGGGGGCGAGCAGATACGCAGTATTTT | CASSRGRGRADTQYF
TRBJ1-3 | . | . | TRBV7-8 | TGTGCCAGCAGCTTAGCGCTAACAGGGAACTCTGGAAACACCATATATTTT | CASSLALTGNSGNTIYF
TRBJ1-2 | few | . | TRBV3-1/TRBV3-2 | TGTGCCAGCAGCCAAGGGGGACAAGCCGGAACCCCCCTCTACACCTTC | CASSQGGQAGTPLYTF
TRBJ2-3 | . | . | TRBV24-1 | TGTGCCACCAGTGGACAGGCCGGAGATACGCAGTATTTT | CATSGQAGDTQYF
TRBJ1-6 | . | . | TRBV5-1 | TGCGCCAGCAGCCCCGGGGGGACCAGCTCCTATAATTCACCCCTCCACTTT | CASSPGGTSSYNSPLHF
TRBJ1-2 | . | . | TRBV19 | TGTGCCAGTAGTACGGCAGGCAACTATGGCTACACCTTC | CASSTAGNYGYTF
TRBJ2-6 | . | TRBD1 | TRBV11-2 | TGTGCCAGCAGTCCGCAGACAGGGATGGGGTCTGGGGCCAACGTCCTGACTTTC | CASSPQTGMGSGANVLTF
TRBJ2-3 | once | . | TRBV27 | TGTGCCAGCAGTTTACTGGGGCAGGGCCAAGATACGCAGTATTTT | CASSLLGQGQDTQYF
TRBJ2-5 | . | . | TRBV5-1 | TGCGCCAGCAGCCCCGGGGTCGGCCAAGAGACCCAGTACTTC | CASSPGVGQETQYF
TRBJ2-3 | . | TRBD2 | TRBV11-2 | TGTGCCAGCAGCTGGGCTCGGACTAGCGGGGGGGCAGATACGCAGTATTTT | CASSWARTSGGADTQYF
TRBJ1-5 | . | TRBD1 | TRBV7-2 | TGTGCCAGCAGCTCCCGACAGGGGGCGGGTCAGCCCCAGCATTTT | CASSSRQGAGQPQHF
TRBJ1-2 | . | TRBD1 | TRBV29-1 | TGCAGCGTTGAAGATAGGGACAGGGCATCTGGCTACACCTTC | CSVEDRDRASGYTF
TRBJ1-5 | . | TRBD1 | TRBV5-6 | TGTGCCAGCAGCTTGTGGTTGTGGGGACAGAGTAATAGCAATCAGCCCCAGCATTTT | CASSLWLWGQSNSNQPQHF
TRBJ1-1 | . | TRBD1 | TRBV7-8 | TGTGCCAGCAGCTTAGGGGACAGGGGGACAACTGAAGCTTTCTTT | CASSLGDRGTTEAFF
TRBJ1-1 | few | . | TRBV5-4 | TGTGCCAGCAGCCCGGCGGGGGGAAGGGACACTGAAGCTTTCTTT | CASSPAGGRDTEAFF